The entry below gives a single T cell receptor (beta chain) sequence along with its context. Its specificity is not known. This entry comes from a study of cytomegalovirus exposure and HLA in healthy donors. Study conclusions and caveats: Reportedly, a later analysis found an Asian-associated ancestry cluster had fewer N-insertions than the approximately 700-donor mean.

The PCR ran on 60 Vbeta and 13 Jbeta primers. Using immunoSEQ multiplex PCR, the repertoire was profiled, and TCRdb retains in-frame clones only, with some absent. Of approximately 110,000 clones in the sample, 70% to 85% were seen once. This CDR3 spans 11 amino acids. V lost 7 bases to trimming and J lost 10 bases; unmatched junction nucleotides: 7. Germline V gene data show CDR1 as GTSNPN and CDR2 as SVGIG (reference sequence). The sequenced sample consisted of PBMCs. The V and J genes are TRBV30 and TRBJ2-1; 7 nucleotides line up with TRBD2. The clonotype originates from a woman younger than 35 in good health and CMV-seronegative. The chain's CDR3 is CASERGGEQFF. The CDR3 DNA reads TGTGCCTCGGAGCGGGGAGGGGAGCAGTTCTTC.